Listed below are T cell receptor beta chains from one sample, sequenced in a study of response to subunit inactivated influenza vaccine. TCRdb fed the RT-PCR reads into MiXCR, producing one record per CDR3 protein. Of 500,000 to 600,000 distinct CDR3 sequences in the sample, more than 15% were seen once. Source: CD4+ T cells sorted from PBMCs, taken around 25 months after vaccination. These receptors originate from a man between 50 and 69 years old who received an inactivated influenza vaccine. The CDR3 runs from the conserved cysteine through the conserved F or W. D genes are given only for firm matches. The size entry is marked missing in some rows and otherwise reads once, few, many or a size class.

v_call	cdr3_length	clone_size	j_call	d_call	cdr3_aa	cdr3_nt
TRBV7-2	14	-	TRBJ2-4	TRBD1	CASSPARGLDIQYF	TGTGCCAGCAGCCCCGCAAGGGGGCTTGACATTCAGTACTTC
TRBV5-1	14	-	TRBJ1-1	TRBD1	CASSSGQGESRAFF	TGCGCCAGCAGCTCCGGACAGGGTGAGTCCAGGGCTTTCTTT
TRBV20-1	13	-	TRBJ1-6	-	CSAPQEPNSPLHF	TGCAGTGCTCCTCAGGAGCCGAATTCACCCCTCCACTTT
TRBV20-1	14	-	TRBJ2-7	TRBD2	CSARDLLAGFEQYF	TGCAGTGCTAGAGATCTACTAGCGGGATTTGAGCAGTACTTC
TRBV4-1	16	few	TRBJ1-5	-	CASSQDDPGTNQPQHF	TGCGCCAGCAGCCAAGATGATCCCGGAACCAATCAGCCCCAGCATTTT
TRBV5-1	14	many	TRBJ2-3	TRBD1	CASSPGQGADTQYF	TGTGCCAGCAGCCCGGGACAGGGGGCAGATACGCAGTATTTT
TRBV10-3	13	-	TRBJ1-6	TRBD1	CAISADRDSPLHF	TGTGCCATCAGCGCCGACAGGGATTCACCCCTCCACTTT
TRBV20-1	16	few	TRBJ2-3	TRBD2	CSANFPGGRGADTQYF	TGCAGTGCTAACTTCCCTGGCGGGAGGGGGGCAGATACGCAGTATTTT
TRBV5-1	13	few	TRBJ1-2	TRBD1	CASRQGSGYGYTF	TGCGCCAGCAGACAGGGGTCCGGCTATGGCTACACCTTC
TRBV5-1	17	-	TRBJ2-3	TRBD2	CASSGSTSGGRLDTQYF	TGCGCCAGCAGCGGATCGACTAGCGGGGGGCGATTGGATACGCAGTATTTT